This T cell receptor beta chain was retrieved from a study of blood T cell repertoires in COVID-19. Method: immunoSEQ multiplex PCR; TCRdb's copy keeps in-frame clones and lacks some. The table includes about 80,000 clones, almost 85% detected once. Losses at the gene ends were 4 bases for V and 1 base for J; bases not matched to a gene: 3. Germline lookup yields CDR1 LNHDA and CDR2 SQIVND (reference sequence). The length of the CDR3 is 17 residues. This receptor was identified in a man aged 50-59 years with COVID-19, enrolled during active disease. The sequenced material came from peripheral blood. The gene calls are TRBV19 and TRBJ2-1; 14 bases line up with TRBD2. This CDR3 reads CASSTRTSGRSYNEQFF. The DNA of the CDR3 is TGTGCCAGTAGTACCCGGACTAGCGGGAGGTCCTACAATGAGCAGTTCTTC.